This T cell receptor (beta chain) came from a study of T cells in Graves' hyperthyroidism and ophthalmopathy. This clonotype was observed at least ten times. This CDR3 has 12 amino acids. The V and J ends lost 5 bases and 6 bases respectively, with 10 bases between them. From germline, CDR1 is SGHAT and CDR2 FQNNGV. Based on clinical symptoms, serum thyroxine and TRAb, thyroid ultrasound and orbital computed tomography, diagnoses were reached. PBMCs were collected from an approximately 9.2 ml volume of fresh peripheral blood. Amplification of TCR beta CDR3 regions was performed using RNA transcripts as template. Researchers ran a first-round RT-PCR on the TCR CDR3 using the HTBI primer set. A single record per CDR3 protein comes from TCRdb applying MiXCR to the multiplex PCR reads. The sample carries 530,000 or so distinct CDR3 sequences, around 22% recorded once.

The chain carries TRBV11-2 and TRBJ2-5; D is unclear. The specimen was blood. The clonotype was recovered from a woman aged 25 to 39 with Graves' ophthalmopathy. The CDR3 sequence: CASSNGGKTQYF. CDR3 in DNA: TGTGCCAGCAGCAACGGCGGAAAGACCCAGTACTTC.